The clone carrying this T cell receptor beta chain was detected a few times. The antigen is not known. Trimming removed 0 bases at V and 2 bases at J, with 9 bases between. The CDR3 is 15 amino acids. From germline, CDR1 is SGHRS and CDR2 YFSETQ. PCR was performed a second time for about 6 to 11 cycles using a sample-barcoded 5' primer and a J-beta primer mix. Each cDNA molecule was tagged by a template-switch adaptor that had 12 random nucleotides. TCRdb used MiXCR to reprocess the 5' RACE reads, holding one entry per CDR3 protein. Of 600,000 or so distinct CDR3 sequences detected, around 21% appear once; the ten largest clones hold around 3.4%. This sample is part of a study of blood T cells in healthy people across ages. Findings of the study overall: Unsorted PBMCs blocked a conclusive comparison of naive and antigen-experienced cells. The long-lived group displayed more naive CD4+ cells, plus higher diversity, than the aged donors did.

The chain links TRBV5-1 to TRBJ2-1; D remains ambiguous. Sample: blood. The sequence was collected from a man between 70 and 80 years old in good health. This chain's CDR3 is CASSLEGSTYNEQFF. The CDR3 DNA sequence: TGCGCCAGCAGCTTGGAGGGAAGCACCTACAATGAGCAGTTCTTC.